The 12 T cell receptor beta chains below were found in one sample sequenced in a study of shared clonotypes between healthy human individuals (dated by TCRdb to about 2020). Libraries came from the immunoSEQ multiplex PCR assay. The source is immuneACCESS, and TCRdb retained only in-frame sequences with V and J called. Part of the clones is not carried over; for the studies checked, unresolved V genes explain less than half of this, and the remainder is unexplained. For this sample the table gives over a million clones, of which roughly 96% were detected only once. The top ten hold approximately 1.1% of the sample. Sequencing was done on a sample of naive CD4+ T cells sorted from blood. What this sample's cell subset or site label stands for: CD45RA+ positively selected. Receptor source: a man aged 25-45 years in good health.

The chain employs TRBV30 and TRBJ1-1; 7 bases line up with TRBD1. Germline V gene lookup returns CDR1 GTSNPN and CDR2 SVGIG (reference sequence). CDR3 length: 13 amino acids. The V gene end was trimmed by 2 bases and the J gene end by 4 bases; junction bases not matched to a gene: 4. CDR3 coding DNA: TGTGCCTGGAGTTACAGGGGCGCCACTGAAGCTTTCTTT. Translating gives CAWSYRGATEAFF.

This clone has a single count. This chain uses TRBV10-3 with TRBJ2-1, with TRBD2 identical over 8 bases. The CDR3 length is 16 residues. The germline CDR1 and CDR2 sequences are ENHRY and SYGVKD. The V gene end was trimmed by 3 bases and the J gene end by 2 bases; junction bases not matched to a gene: 6. CDR3 loop: CAISDITSGTYNEQFF. CDR3 DNA sequence: TGTGCCATCAGTGATATCACTAGCGGTACCTACAATGAGCAGTTCTTC.

This sequence joins TRBV28 and TRBJ2-1; D is undetermined. The CDR3 consists of 18 residues. Trimming removed 6 bases from V and 0 bases from J, with 21 bases in between. CDR1 and CDR2 from the germline V gene are MDHEN and SYDVKM. The CDR3 DNA reads TGTGCCAGCAGGACCCCAACGCCGGGCCCAAGCTCCTACAATGAGCAGTTCTTC. Protein: CASRTPTPGPSSYNEQFF.

This clone was picked up a small number of times. The chain joins TRBV4-2 to TRBJ1-5, with 11 bases lining up with TRBD1. The junction had 3 bases not matched to a gene; V was cut back by 4 bases and J by 4 bases. Germline lookup yields CDR1 LGHNA and CDR2 YNFKEQ. This CDR3 has 15 amino acids. The CDR3, as DNA: TGTGCCAGCAGCCCAGGACAGGGGGCGAATCAGCCCCAGCATTTT. This codes for CASSPGQGANQPQHF.

This chain links TRBV19 with TRBJ2-7, with D hard to call. V lost 10 bases, J lost 4 bases, and 14 bases lay in between. The CDR3 is 12 amino acids. The V gene's germline CDR1 is LNHDA and CDR2 SQIVND (reference sequence). This CDR3 is CATLDERYEQYF. CDR3 bases: TGTGCCACCTTGGACGAGAGATACGAGCAGTACTTC.

This clone has only one observation. The chain carries TRBV7-9 and TRBJ2-7, with a possible D match to TRBD1 (6 bases). CDR1 SEHNR and CDR2 FQNEAQ come from the germline V gene (reference sequence). Trimming stripped 3 bases from V and 7 bases from J, with 19 bases between. CDR3 length: 15 residues. The CDR3, as DNA: TGTGCCAGCAGCTTCGACAGGCTTAGCTCCGGGGAGCAGTACTTC. Translated: CASSFDRLSSGEQYF.

The V and J genes are TRBV6-5 and TRBJ1-2; D unresolved. V was shortened by 6 bases and J by 8 bases, with 10 bases between the two germline ends. Germline assignment: CDR1 MNHEY and CDR2 SVGAGI. The CDR3 has 11 amino acids. This CDR3 is CASRDAGGYTF. The CDR3 DNA is TGTGCCAGCAGAGACGCAGGCGGCTACACCTTC.

The chain recombines TRBV7-8 with TRBJ1-3; D unresolved. CDR3 length: 18 amino acids. CDR1 and CDR2 from the germline V gene are SGHVS and FQNEAQ. V lost 0 bases, J lost 0 bases, and 15 bases lay in between. The CDR3 region is CASSLAARSGNSGNTIYF. CDR3 in DNA: TGTGCCAGCAGCTTAGCCGCCCGGAGCGGCAACTCTGGAAACACCATATATTTT.

This rearrangement joins TRBV23-1 to TRBJ1-2, with unresolved D. TRBV23-1 has ORF status, its function being uncertain. The ends were cut back, 0 bases at V and 6 bases at J, with 11 bases in the middle. This CDR3 spans 14 amino acids. The CDR3 DNA is TGCGCCAGCAGTCAATCTGGAGGGATGAATGGCTACACCTTC. Its translation: CASSQSGGMNGYTF.

This clone has just one count. This rearrangement joins TRBV2 to TRBJ2-1, with 8 bases lining up with TRBD2. The V and J ends lost 6 bases and 4 bases, in that order; junction bases with no gene match: 5. Germline V gives CDR1 SNHLY, CDR2 FYNNEI. CDR3 length: 14 residues. The CDR3 DNA sequence: TGTGCCAGCAGGGACGGGGGGGATTACAATGAGCAGTTCTTC. Residues: CASRDGGDYNEQFF.

V is TRBV28 and J is TRBJ2-1; 10 bases are a match to TRBD1. J gave up 7 bases and V 1 base, and 7 bases lay outside the gene matches. The CDR3 is 16 residues long. Germline CDR1 reads MDHEN; CDR2 reads SYDVKM. The CDR3 sequence: CASSLSGQGIGNEQFF. The CDR3 DNA is TGTGCCAGCAGTTTATCGGGACAGGGGATCGGGAATGAGCAGTTCTTC. Full variable domain (rest looked up from reference TRBV28 and TRBJ2-1): DVKVTQSSRYLVKRTGEKVFLECVQDMDHENMFWYRQDPGLGLRLIYFSYDVKMKEKGDIPEGYSVSREKKERFSLILESASTNQTSMYLCASSLSGQGIGNEQFFGPGTRLTVL.

This rearrangement joins TRBV6-1 to TRBJ2-2; no reliable D call. Germline V gene data show CDR1 as MNHNS and CDR2 as SASEGT. The CDR3 is 14 residues long. V dropped 10 bases and J dropped 0 bases, with 12 bases sitting between them. The CDR3 sequence: CATRRRTNTGELFF. The CDR3 DNA reads TGTGCCACCCGACGACGAACGAACACCGGGGAGCTGTTTTTT.